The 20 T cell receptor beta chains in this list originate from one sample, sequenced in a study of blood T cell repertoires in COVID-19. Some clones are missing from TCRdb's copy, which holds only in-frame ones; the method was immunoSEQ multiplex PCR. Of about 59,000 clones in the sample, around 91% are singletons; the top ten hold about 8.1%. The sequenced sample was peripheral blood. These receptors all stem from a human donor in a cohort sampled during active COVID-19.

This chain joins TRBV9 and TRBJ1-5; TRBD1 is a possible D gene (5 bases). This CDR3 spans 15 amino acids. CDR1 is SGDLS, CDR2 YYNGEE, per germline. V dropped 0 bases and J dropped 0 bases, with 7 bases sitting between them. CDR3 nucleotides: TGTGCCAGCAGCGTAGCAGGGCATAGCAATCAGCCCCAGCATTTT. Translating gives CASSVAGHSNQPQHF.

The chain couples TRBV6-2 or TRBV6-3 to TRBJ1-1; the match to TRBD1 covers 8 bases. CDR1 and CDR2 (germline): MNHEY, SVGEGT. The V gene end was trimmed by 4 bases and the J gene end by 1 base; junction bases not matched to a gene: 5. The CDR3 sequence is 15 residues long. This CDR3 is CASSSPGTGNTEAFF. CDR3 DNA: TGTGCCAGCAGTTCCCCCGGGACAGGGAACACTGAAGCTTTCTTT.

Here the CDR3 reads CASSPDRDFSYEQYF. CDR3 DNA sequence: TGCGCCAGCAGCCCGGACAGGGACTTCTCCTACGAGCAGTACTTC. The rearrangement links TRBV5-1 to TRBJ2-7; 8 bases line up with TRBD1. The V segment lost 4 bases and the J segment 0 bases; nucleotides outside the gene matches: 6. Germline CDR1 and CDR2: SGHRS and YFSETQ. CDR3 length: 15 residues.

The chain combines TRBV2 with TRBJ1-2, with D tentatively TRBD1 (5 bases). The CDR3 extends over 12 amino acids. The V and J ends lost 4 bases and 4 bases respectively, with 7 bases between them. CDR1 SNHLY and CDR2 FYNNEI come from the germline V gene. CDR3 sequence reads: CASSGQRYGYTF. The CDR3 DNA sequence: TGTGCCAGCAGTGGACAGCGCTATGGCTACACCTTC.

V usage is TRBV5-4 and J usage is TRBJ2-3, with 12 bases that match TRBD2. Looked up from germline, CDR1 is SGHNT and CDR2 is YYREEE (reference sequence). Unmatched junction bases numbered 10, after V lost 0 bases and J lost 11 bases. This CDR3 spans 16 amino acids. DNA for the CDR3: TGTGCCAGCAGCTTGGCTCTAGCGGGGGGGCTCACGGGGCAGTATTTT. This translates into CASSLALAGGLTGQYF.

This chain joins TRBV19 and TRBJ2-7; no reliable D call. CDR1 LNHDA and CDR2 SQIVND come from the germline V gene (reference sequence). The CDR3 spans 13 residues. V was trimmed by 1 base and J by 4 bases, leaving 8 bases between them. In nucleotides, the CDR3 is TGTGCCAGTAGTATAGGAACATCATACGAGCAGTACTTC. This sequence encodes CASSIGTSYEQYF.

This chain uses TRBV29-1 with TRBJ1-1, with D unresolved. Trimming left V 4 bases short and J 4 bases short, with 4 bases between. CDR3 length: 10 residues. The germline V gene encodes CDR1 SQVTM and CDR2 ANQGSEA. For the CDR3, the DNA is TGCAGCGTTGCCCGCACTGAAGCTTTCTTT. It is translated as CSVARTEAFF.

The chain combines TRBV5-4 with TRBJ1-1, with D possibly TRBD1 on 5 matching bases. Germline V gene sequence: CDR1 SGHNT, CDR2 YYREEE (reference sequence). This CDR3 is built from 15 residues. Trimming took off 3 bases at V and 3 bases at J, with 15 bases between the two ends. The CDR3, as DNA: TGTGCCAGCAGCTCTTCGGGGGTTCGGGACACTGAAGCTTTCTTT. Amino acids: CASSSSGVRDTEAFF.

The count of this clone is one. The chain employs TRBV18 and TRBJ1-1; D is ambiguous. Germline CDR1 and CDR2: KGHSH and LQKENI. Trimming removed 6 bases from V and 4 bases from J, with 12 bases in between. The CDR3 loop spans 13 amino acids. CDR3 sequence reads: CASSPTELTEAFF. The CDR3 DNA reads TGTGCCAGCTCCCCTACAGAGCTCACTGAAGCTTTCTTT.

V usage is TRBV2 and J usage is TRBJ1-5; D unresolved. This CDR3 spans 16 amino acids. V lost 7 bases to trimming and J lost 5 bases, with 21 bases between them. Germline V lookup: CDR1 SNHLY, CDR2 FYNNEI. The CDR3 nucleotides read TGTGCCAGCAATAGCGAGGGCCTATCGAGGGATCAGCCCCAGCATTTT. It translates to CASNSEGLSRDQPQHF.

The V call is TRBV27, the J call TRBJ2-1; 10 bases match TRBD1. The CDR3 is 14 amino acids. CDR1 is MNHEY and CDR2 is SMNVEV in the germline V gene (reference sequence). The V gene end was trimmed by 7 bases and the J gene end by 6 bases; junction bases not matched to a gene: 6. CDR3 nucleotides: TGTGCCAGCACTTCCGGGACAGGGGTCAATGAGCAGTTCTTC. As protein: CASTSGTGVNEQFF.

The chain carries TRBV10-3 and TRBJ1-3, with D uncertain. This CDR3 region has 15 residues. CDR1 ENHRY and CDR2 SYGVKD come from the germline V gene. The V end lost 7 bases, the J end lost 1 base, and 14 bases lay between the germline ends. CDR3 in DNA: TGTGCCATCACATCATGGCTGTCATCTGGAAACACCATATATTTT. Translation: CAITSWLSSGNTIYF.

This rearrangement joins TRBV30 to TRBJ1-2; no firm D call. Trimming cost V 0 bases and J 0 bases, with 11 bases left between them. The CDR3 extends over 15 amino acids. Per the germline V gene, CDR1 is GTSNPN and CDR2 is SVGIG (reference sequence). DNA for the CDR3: TGTGCCTGGAGTGTCTGGCAGGCGCCTAACTATGGCTACACCTTC. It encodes CAWSVWQAPNYGYTF.

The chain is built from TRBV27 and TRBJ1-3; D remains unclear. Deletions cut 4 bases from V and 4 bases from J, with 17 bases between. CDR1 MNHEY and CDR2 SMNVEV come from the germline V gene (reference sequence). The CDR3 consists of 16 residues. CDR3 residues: CASSSAPDTEGNTIYF. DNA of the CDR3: TGTGCCAGCAGTTCTGCGCCGGATACAGAAGGAAACACCATATATTTT.

The CDR3 reads CSASPGYEQFF. The CDR3 DNA sequence: TGCAGTGCTAGTCCGGGGTATGAGCAGTTCTTC. J is TRBJ2-1 and V is TRBV20-1; possible D gene TRBD2, 5 bases. The CDR3 loop spans 11 amino acids. From germline, CDR1 is DFQATT and CDR2 SNEGSKA (reference sequence). V lost 3 bases to trimming and J lost 8 bases, with 8 bases between them.

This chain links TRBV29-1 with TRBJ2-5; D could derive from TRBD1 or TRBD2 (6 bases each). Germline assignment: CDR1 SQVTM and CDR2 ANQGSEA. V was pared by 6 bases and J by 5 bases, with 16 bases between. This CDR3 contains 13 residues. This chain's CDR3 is CSVEQGGHETQYF. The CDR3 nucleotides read TGCAGCGTAGAACAGGGAGGACACGAGACCCAGTACTTC.

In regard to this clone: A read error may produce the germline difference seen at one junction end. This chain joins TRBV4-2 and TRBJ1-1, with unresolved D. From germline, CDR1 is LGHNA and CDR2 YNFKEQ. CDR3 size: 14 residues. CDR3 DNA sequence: TGTGCCAGCCGTTATAAAGGAGCGAACACTGAAGTTTTCTTT. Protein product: CASRYKGANTEVFF.

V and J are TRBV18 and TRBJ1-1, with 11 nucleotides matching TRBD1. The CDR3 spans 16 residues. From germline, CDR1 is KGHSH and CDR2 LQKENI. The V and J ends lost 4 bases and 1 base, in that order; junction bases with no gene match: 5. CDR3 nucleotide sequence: TGTGCCAGCTCACGGACAGGGGGCTCGGGGAACACTGAAGCTTTCTTT. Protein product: CASSRTGGSGNTEAFF.

The CDR3 nucleotides are TGTGCCAGCTCACCCCTTTCCACTGAAGCTTTCTTT. Translating it yields CASSPLSTEAFF. The chain carries TRBV18 and TRBJ1-1; D remains ambiguous. The CDR3 consists of 12 residues. V lost 3 bases to trimming and J lost 4 bases, with 6 bases between them. Germline CDR1 reads KGHSH; CDR2 reads LQKENI.

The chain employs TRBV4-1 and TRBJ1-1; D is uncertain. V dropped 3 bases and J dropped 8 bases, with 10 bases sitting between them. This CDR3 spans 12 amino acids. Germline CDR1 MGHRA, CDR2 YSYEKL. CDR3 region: CASSQIDNEAFF. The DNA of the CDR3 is TGCGCCAGCAGCCAGATCGACAACGAAGCTTTCTTT.